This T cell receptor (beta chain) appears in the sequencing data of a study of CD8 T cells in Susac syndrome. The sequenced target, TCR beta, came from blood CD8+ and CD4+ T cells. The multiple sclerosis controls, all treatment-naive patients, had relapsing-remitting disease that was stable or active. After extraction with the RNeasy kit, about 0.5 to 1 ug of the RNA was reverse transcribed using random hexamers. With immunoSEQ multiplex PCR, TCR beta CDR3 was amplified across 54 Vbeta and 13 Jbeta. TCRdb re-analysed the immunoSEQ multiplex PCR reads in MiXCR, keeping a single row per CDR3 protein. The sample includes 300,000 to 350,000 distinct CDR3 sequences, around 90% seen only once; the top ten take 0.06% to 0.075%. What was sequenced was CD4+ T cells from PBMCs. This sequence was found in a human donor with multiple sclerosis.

The DNA for the CDR3 is TGTGCCAGCAGCCCTCTTAAGGGCATCTATGGCTACACCTTC. Protein product: CASSPLKGIYGYTF. The chain links TRBV11-2 to TRBJ1-2; D not certain. This CDR3 region has 14 residues. Germline loops: CDR1 SGHAT, CDR2 FQNNGV. The germline V and J ends were trimmed by 5 bases and 4 bases, with 14 bases remaining between them.